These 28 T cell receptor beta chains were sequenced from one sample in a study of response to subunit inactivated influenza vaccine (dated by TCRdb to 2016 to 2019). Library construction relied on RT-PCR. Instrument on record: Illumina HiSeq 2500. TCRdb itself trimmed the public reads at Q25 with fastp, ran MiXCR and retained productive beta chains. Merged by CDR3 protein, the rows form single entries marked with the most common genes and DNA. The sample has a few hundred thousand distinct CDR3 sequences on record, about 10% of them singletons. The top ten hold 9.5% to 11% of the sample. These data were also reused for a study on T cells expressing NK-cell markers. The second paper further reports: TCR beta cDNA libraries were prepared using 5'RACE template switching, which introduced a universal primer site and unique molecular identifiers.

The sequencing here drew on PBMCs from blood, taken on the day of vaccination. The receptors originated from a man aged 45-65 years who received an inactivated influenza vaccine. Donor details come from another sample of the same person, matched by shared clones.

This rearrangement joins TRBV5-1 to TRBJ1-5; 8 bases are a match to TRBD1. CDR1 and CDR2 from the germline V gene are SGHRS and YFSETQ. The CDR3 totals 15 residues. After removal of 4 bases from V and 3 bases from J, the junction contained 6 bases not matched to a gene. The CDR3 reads CASSQTGENNQPQHF. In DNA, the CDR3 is TGCGCCAGCAGCCAGACAGGGGAGAACAATCAGCCCCAGCATTTT. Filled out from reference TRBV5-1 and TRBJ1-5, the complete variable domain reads KAGVTQTPRYLIKTRGQQVTLSCSPISGHRSVSWYQQTPGQGLQFLFEYFSETQRNKGNFPGRFSGRQFSNSRSEMNVSTLELGDSALYLCASSQTGENNQPQHFGDGTRLSIL.

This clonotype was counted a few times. The CDR3 coding sequence is TGTGCCTGGAGTGCCCTGACAGGGTGGACTGAAGCTTTCTTT. Translated, it gives CAWSALTGWTEAFF. The chain uses TRBV30 and TRBJ1-1; 7 bases are a match to TRBD1. This CDR3 has 14 amino acids. Germline CDR1 GTSNPN, CDR2 SVGIG (reference sequence). The junction had 7 bases not matched to a gene; V was cut back by 1 base and J by 5 bases.

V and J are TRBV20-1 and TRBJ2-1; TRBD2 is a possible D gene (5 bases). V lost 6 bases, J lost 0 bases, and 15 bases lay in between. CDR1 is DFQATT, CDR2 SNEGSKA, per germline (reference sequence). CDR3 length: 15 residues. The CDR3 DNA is TGCAGTGCGGAGGCCCCCTTCAGCTCCTACAATGAGCAGTTCTTC. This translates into CSAEAPFSSYNEQFF.

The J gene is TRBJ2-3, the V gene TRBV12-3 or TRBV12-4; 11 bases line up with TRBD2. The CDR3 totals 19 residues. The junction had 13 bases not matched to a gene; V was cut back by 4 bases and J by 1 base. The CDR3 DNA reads TGTGCCAGCAGTTCAAACCGACTAGCGGGGTTTGCAGGCACAGATACGCAGTATTTT. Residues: CASSSNRLAGFAGTDTQYF.

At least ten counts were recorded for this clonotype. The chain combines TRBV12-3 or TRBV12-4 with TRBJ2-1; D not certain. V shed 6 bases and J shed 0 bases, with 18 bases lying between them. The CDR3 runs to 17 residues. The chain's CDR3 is CASSHRGRVISYNEQFF. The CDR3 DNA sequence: TGTGCCAGCAGCCATCGTGGTCGGGTGATCTCCTACAATGAGCAGTTCTTC.

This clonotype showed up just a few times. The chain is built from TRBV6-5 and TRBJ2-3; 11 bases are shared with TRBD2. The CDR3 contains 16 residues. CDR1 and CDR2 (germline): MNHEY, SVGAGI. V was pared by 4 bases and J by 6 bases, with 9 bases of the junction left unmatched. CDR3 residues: CASSWSSGGPRDTQYF. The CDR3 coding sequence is TGTGCCAGCAGTTGGTCTAGCGGGGGGCCAAGGGATACGCAGTATTTT.

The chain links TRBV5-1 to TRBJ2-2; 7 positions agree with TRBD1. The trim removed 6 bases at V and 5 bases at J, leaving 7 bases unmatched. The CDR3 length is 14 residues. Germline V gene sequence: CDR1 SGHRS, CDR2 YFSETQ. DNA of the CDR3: TGCGCCAGCATCGGGACAGAGGGTACCGGGGAGCTGTTTTTT. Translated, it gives CASIGTEGTGELFF.

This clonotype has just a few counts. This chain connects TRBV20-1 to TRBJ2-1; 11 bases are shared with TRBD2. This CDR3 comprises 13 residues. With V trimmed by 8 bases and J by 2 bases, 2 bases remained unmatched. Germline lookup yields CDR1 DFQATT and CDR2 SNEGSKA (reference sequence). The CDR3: CSMTSGAYNEQFF. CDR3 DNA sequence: TGCAGTATGACTAGCGGGGCCTACAATGAGCAGTTCTTC.

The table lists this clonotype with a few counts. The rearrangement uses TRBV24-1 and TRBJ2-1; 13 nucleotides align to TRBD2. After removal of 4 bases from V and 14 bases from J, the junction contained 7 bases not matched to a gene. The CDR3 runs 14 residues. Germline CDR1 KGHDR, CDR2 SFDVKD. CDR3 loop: CATSDPGLAGRKFF. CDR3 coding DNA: TGTGCCACCAGTGACCCGGGACTAGCGGGAAGAAAGTTCTTC.

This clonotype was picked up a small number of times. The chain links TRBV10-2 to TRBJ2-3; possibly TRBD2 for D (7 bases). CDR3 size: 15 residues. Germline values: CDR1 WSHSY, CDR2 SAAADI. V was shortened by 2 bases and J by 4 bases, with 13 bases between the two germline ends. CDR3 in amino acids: CASSESTGRADTQYF. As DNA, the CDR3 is TGCGCCAGCAGTGAGAGTACAGGGAGGGCAGATACGCAGTATTTT.

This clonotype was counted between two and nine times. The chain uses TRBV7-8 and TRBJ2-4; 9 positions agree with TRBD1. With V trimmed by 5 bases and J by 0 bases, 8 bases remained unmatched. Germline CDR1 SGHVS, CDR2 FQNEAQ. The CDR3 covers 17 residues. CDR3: CASSNEGQGLAKNIQYF. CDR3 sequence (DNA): TGTGCCAGCAGCAACGAAGGACAGGGGCTAGCCAAAAACATTCAGTACTTC.

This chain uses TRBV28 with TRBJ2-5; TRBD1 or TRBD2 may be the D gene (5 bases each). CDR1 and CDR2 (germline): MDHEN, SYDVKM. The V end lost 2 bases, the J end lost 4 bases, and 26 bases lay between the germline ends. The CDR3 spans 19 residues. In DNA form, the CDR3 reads TGTGCCAGCAGTTTAGTCCGGGACCCCCGGGGCCTTGGGGGAGAGACCCAGTACTTC. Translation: CASSLVRDPRGLGGETQYF. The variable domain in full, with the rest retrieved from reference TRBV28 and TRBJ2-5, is DVKVTQSSRYLVKRTGEKVFLECVQDMDHENMFWYRQDPGLGLRLIYFSYDVKMKEKGDIPEGYSVSREKKERFSLILESASTNQTSMYLCASSLVRDPRGLGGETQYFGPGTRLLVL.

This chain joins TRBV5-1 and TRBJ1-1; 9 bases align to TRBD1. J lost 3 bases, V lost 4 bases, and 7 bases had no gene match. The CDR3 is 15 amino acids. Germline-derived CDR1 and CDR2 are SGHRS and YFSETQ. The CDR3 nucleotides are TGCGCCAGCAGCCTCGACAGGGGGGCCCACACTGAAGCTTTCTTT. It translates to CASSLDRGAHTEAFF. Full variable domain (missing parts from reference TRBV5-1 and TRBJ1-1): KAGVTQTPRYLIKTRGQQVTLSCSPISGHRSVSWYQQTPGQGLQFLFEYFSETQRNKGNFPGRFSGRQFSNSRSEMNVSTLELGDSALYLCASSLDRGAHTEAFFGQGTRLTVV.

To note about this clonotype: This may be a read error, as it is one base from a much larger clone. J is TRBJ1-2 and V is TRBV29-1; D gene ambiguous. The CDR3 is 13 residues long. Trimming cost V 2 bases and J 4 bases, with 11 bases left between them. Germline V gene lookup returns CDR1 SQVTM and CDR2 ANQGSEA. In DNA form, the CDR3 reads TGCAGCGTTGAAAGGGAGAGCGGCTATGGCTACACCTTC. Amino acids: CSVERESGYGYTF.

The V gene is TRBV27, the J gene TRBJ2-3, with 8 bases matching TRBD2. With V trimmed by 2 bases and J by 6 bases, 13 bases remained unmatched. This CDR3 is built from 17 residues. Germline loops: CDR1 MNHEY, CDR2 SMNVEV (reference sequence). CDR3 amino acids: CASSLELAGGEVDTQYF. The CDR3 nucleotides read TGTGCCAGCAGTTTAGAGCTAGCGGGCGGAGAGGTGGATACGCAGTATTTT.

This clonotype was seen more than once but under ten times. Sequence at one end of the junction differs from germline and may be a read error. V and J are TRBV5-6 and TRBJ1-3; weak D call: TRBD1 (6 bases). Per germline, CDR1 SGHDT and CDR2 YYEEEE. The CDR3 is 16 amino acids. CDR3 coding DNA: TGTGCCAGCAGCTTGAGTAGGACAGCACTGTGGAACAACATATATTTT. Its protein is CASSLSRTALWNNIYF.

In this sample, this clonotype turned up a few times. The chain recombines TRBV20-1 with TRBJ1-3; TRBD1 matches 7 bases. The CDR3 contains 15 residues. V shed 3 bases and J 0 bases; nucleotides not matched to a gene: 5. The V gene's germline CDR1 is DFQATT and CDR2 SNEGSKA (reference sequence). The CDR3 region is CSARQGGGSGNTIYF. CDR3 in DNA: TGCAGTGCTAGGCAGGGGGGGGGCTCTGGAAACACCATATATTTT.

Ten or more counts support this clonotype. The CDR3 DNA reads TGTGCCAGCAGCCCACAGGAATCCCTCTCTGGAAACACCATATATTTT. This translates into CASSPQESLSGNTIYF. The chain is built from TRBV7-2 and TRBJ1-3; D perhaps matches TRBD1 (5 bases). The length of the CDR3 is 16 residues. CDR1 SGHTA and CDR2 FQGNSA come from the germline V gene. Trimming cost V 5 bases and J 0 bases, with 14 bases left between them.

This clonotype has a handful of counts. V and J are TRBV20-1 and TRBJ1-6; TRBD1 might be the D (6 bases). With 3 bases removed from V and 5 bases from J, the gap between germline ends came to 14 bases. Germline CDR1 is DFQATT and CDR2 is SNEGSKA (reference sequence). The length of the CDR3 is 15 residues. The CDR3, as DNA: TGCAGTGCTAGCCTAGGGACACTTCATAATTCACCCCTCCACTTT. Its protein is CSASLGTLHNSPLHF.

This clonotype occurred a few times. The CDR3 coding sequence is TGTGCCAGCAGTACACGGACAGGGGAGTTGGAGACCCAGTACTTC. Translated: CASSTRTGELETQYF. The chain links TRBV6-1 to TRBJ2-5, with TRBD1 matching 9 bases. CDR1 MNHNS and CDR2 SASEGT come from the germline V gene. The CDR3 runs 15 residues. J was trimmed by 5 bases and V by 5 bases; bases with no gene match: 9.

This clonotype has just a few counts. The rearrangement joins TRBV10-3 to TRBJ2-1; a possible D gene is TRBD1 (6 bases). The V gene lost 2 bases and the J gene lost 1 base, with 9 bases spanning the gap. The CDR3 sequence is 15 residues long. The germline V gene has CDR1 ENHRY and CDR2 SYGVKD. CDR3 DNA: TGTGCCATCAGTGAGACGGACAGATCCTACAATGAGCAGTTCTTC. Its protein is CAISETDRSYNEQFF.

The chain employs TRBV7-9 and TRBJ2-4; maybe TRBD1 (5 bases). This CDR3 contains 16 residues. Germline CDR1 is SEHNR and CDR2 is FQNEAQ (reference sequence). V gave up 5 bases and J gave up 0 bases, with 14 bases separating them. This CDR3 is CASSRDRSLAKNIQYF. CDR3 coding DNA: TGTGCCAGCAGCCGCGACAGAAGTCTAGCCAAAAACATTCAGTACTTC.

This CDR3 is CASSVRQGQFF. DNA of the CDR3: TGTGCCAGCAGTGTTCGACAGGGGCAGTTCTTC. The chain employs TRBV2 and TRBJ2-1, with 7 positions matching TRBD1. V shed 4 bases, J shed 12 bases, and the junction held 3 bases outside the gene matches. The germline gives CDR1 SNHLY, CDR2 FYNNEI. CDR3 length: 11 residues.

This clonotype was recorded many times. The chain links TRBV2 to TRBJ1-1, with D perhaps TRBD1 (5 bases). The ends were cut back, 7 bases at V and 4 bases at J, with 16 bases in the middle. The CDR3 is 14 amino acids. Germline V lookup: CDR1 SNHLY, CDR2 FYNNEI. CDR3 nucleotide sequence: TGTGCCAGCACCATGGAGGGGATGGGCACTGAAGCTTTCTTT. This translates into CASTMEGMGTEAFF.

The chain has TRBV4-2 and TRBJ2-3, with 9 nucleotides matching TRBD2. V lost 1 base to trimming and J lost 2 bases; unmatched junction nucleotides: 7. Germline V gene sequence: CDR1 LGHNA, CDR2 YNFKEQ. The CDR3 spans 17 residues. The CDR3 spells CASSQGWAGGPTDTQYF. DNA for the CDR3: TGTGCCAGCAGCCAAGGTTGGGCGGGGGGGCCCACAGATACGCAGTATTTT.

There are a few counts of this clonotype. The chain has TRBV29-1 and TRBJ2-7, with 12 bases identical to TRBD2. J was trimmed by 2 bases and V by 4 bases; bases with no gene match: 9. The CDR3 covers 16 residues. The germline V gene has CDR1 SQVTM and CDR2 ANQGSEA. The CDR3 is CSVALAGGAPPYEQYF. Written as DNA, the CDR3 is TGCAGCGTTGCTCTAGCGGGGGGGGCTCCTCCCTACGAGCAGTACTTC.

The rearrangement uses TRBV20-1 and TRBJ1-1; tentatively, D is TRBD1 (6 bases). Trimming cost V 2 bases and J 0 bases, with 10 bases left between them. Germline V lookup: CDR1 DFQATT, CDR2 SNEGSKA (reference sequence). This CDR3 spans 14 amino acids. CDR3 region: CSARSDSLNTEAFF. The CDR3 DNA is TGCAGTGCTAGATCGGACAGCTTGAACACTGAAGCTTTCTTT.

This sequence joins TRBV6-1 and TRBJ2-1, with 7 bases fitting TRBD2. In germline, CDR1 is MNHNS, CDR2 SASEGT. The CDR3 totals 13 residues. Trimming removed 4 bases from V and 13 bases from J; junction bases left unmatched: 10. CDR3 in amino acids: CASSASLSGPQFF. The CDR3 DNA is TGTGCCAGCAGTGCCTCCCTTAGCGGGCCTCAGTTCTTC.